This T cell receptor beta chain was obtained from a study of molecular identifiers for immune sequencing clone quantification. V gave up 5 bases and J gave up 4 bases; unmatched junction bases: 11. Germline V CDR1 and CDR2: MNHEY, SVGEGT. The length of the CDR3 is 16 residues. This clonotype was seen at least ten times. Its target is not known. From roughly 20,000 to 1,000,000 sorted cells, naive CD8 libraries were generated with 10%, 30% or 50% RNA. Naive CD8 T cells were picked out by sorting for CD8+CD4-CCR7+CD45RA+. In preparing bulk TCR libraries, previously described methods and listed TCR primers were used. TCRdb itself ran the PCR reads through MiXCR, one entry per CDR3 protein. The data contain under 800,000 distinct CDR3 sequences, less than 30% of them singletons. Findings and caveats of the study: Spike-in Jurkat TCR RNA from a single cell reportedly registered among about a million naive cells.

Specimen: naive CD8+ T cells from blood, with Jurkat cell RNA spiked in. The subset was: FACS-sorted CD8+CD4-CCR7+CD45RA+ naive T cells. The receptor was isolated from a human donor in good health. Some libraries in this study had Jurkat cell RNA spiked in. The J gene is TRBJ2-5, the V gene TRBV6-2 or TRBV6-3; 9 bases map to TRBD2. Here the CDR3 reads CASSLRSGSSGETQYF. The CDR3 DNA reads as TGTGCCAGCAGTCTTCGTAGCGGGAGTAGCGGAGAGACCCAGTACTTC.